Sequencing of this T cell receptor beta chain was carried out in a study of T-cell memory formation after mild COVID-19. Study-level information: The TCR clusters were mostly specific to one donor. Study-wide results and caveats: Within pre-infection memory, some responding clones were found, suggesting cross-reactive memory joined.

Constant-segment primers were used for 5'RACE, and the resulting TCR alpha and TCR beta cDNA libraries carried sample barcodes and UMIs. One entry per CDR3 protein results from TCRdb running MiXCR on the 5' RACE reads. The repertoire includes approximately 340,000 distinct CDR3 sequences, less than 20% of them detected once, and around 24% sits in the top ten. This clonotype appeared a few times. Its antigen remains unidentified. CDR3 size: 17 residues. CDR1 and CDR2 (germline): MDHEN, SYDVKM. Trimming took off 3 bases at V and 5 bases at J, with 23 bases between the two ends. The V gene is TRBV28, the J gene TRBJ2-7, with D hard to call. This TCR was sampled from a man between 18 and 29 years old who had mild COVID-19 (a few samples of this study predate the infection). Cell type and time point are not known. Sequencing input: PBMCs or a T cell subset sorted from them (not recorded which). The CDR3 spells CASSFRRPARRSDEQYF. CDR3 coding DNA: TGTGCCAGCAGTTTTCGGCGGCCTGCCCGAAGGTCTGACGAGCAGTACTTC.